Listed here is a single T cell receptor (beta chain). No antigen is known for it. No qualities accompany the bases; no much larger clone lies one base away. This sample was sequenced with an Illumina NovaSeq 6000. TCR cDNA was synthesized by 5'RACE template switching, through which a universal primer site and unique molecular identifiers were introduced. Priming for cDNA synthesis came from both the TCR alpha and TCR beta constant segments. Library amplification involved two PCR steps, and the second step added sample barcodes and sequencing adapters. Sequencing of the libraries was done on either Illumina HiSeq 2500 (2x100 bp) or NovaSeq (2x150 bp). The study's own analysis went as follows. MIGEC was used to demultiplex reads and collapse the reads into UMI consensus sequences, and MiXCR was used for V(D)J alignment. Vaccine-responding clonotypes were defined with edgeR using replicate PBMC samples, requiring FDR below 0.01 and a log2 fold change above 5 up to day 15. Each bulk clonotype was labeled CD4 or CD8 based on which sequenced repertoire, CD4 or CD8, contained the clonotype at higher abundance. TCRdb trimmed the raw reads at Q25, called clones with MiXCR and kept productive beta chains. Each CDR3 protein gets just one entry, which takes the most common genes and DNA from the rows behind it. It is TCRdb's table, rather than the study itself, that gives the V and J calls and clone size. The sample contains around 260,000 distinct CDR3 sequences, around 4.9% of them found a single time. Roughly 3.5% of the sample is held by the ten biggest clonotypes.

The data stem from a study of T cells after yellow fever vaccination (dated by TCRdb to the late 2010s). Context from the whole study: The SMART-Seq v4 Ultra Low Input RNA kit was used to prepare libraries from fractions with low cell numbers. To follow T-cell clones before and after primary and booster YFV17D yellow fever vaccination, bulk TCR alpha and beta repertoires were sequenced over time. Blood was drawn at multiple timepoints before and after primary and secondary immunization, with bulk PBMC replicates and cell subsets isolated. Two healthy male donors, one aged 18 to 30 and one aged 30 to 40 years, were included in the cohort.

The CDR3 covers 17 residues, taking in both the cysteine and the phenylalanine. The DNA shown is the 51-base CDR3, in frame from base 1. V lost 3 bases and J lost 4 bases; the stretch between them is 21 bases long. CDR1 and CDR2, per the germline V gene, are MDHEN and SYDVKM. Broad study findings and their caveats: A small share of clonotypes occurred in both CD4 and CD8 compartments, likely arising from convergent recombination. Because the study included only a couple of donors, the extent to which the findings can be generalized is limited. After the booster, most of the clones that had expanded following primary vaccination were detected again (about 95% of CD4 and around 88% of CD8), which suggests that memory was broadly maintained. Computational filtering was needed because FACS-sorted repertoires could contain abundant contaminating clonotypes from the bulk population. Compared with the primary T-cell response, the secondary T-cell response was faster but weaker, reaching its peak on day 5 rather than on day 15.

Interpreted using the paper, the treatment or condition label stands for: live attenuated yellow fever vaccine strain. A standard Ficoll-Paque protocol was used to isolate PBMCs from peripheral blood. Dynabeads CD4 and CD8 positive selection kits were used to isolate CD4 and CD8 T-cell fractions. RNA was extracted with TriZol from bulk PBMCs, CD4 and CD8 fractions, and dextramer-positive and dextramer-negative fractions. The sequence derives from a man younger than 35 who received the YFV17D yellow fever vaccine. Recombination linked TRBV28 to TRBJ1-2; too little of a D gene remains to name it. Sequencing used CD4+ T cells sorted from PBMCs, obtained on the day of the yellow fever booster vaccination. The CDR3 is CASSFTRAAGSSYGYTF. DNA sequence: TGTGCCAGCAGTTTTACGCGGGCAGCCGGGTCAAGCTATGGCTACACCTTC.